This T cell receptor beta chain stems from a study of immune cell composition in non-small cell lung cancer. This clone has only one observation. Sequencing used immunoSEQ multiplex PCR; TCRdb keeps in-frame clones, though not all of them. The sample lists approximately 4,000 clones, about three quarters occurring once. The source is a human donor with non-small cell lung cancer. The source material was lung tumor tissue.

As DNA, the CDR3 is TGTGCCAGTAGTCCCACTAGCGGGAGGGCCCTCCGGGAATTGGATGAGCAGTTCTTC. This encodes CASSPTSGRALRELDEQFF. The V call is TRBV19, the J call TRBJ2-1; TRBD2 agrees at 13 bases. CDR3 length equals 19 residues. Germline CDR1 reads LNHDA; CDR2 reads SQIVND (reference sequence). The junction had 18 bases not matched to a gene; V was cut back by 5 bases and J by 8 bases.